This is a list of T cell receptor beta chains from one sample in a study of T cells in Graves' hyperthyroidism and ophthalmopathy. TCRdb fed the multiplex PCR reads into MiXCR, producing one record per CDR3 protein. This sample has about 560,000 distinct CDR3 sequences; 16% occur once, and the top ten carry about 17%. Sequencing was performed on blood. These receptors were obtained from a woman under 30 with Graves' hyperthyroidism. Each CDR3 is given with its conserved first and last residue. Each record gives: V gene, clone size, J gene, D gene, CDR3 DNA, CDR3 protein. A D gene is named only where the DNA matches it firmly. The size of a clone is reported for some rows only, either as once, few or many, or as a class for expanded clones.

V: TRBV28
size: many
J: TRBJ1-2
D: TRBD1
DNA: TGTGCCAGCCTACCCGGGAACAGGGGGTTGCTTGGCTACACCTTC
CDR3: CASLPGNRGLLGYTF

V: TRBV20-1
size: .
J: TRBJ2-3
D: .
DNA: TGCAGTGCTAGAGTCTTAGGGACTGCCAGGAAGTATTTT
CDR3: CSARVLGTARKYF

V: TRBV20-1
size: many
J: TRBJ2-5
D: .
DNA: TGCAGTGCTAGAGATTTTGCAGGGTCGCAAGAGACCCAGTACTTC
CDR3: CSARDFAGSQETQYF

V: TRBV9
size: .
J: TRBJ1-3
D: .
DNA: TGTGCCAGCAGCGGATATTACTCTGGAAACACCATATATTTT
CDR3: CASSGYYSGNTIYF

V: TRBV4-2
size: .
J: TRBJ2-3
D: TRBD2
DNA: TGTGCCAGCAGCCAATCTCCGGGGGGGGGTGTAGATACGCAGTATTTT
CDR3: CASSQSPGGGVDTQYF

V: TRBV5-8
size: .
J: TRBJ2-1
D: .
DNA: TGTGCCAGCAGCTCCGTATCCTACAATGAGCAGTTCTTC
CDR3: CASSSVSYNEQFF

V: TRBV29-1
size: .
J: TRBJ2-5
D: TRBD2
DNA: TGCAGCGCCCCAGCGCGGGGGGAAGAGACCCAGTACTTC
CDR3: CSAPARGEETQYF

V: TRBV4-2
size: few
J: TRBJ1-5
D: .
DNA: TGTGCCAGCAGCCAGAACAGGGTGGGTCAGCCCCAGCATTTT
CDR3: CASSQNRVGQPQHF

V: TRBV5-6
size: few
J: TRBJ2-7
D: TRBD1
DNA: TGTGCCAGCAGCTTGCGTGGGACAGGGACTACGGAGCAGTACTTC
CDR3: CASSLRGTGTTEQYF

V: TRBV7-9
size: many
J: TRBJ2-7
D: TRBD1
DNA: TGTGCCAGCAGCACCCTGTTGGGACAGTTCGACGAGCAGTACTTC
CDR3: CASSTLLGQFDEQYF